These 25 T cell receptor beta chains were all obtained from the same sample, sequenced in a study of beta chain features in type 1 diabetes. Sequenced material consisted of expressed TCRB transcripts (all of the isolated RNA was reverse transcribed). Profiling relied on immunoSEQ multiplex PCR, and the TCRdb table lists in-frame clones only, not all of them. The data show 200,000 to 250,000 clones, with about a tenth seen just once and roughly 1.3% held by the top ten. Sequencing was performed on central memory CD4+ T cells from blood. Receptor source: a young man in good health.

This chain's CDR3 is CATSRLGIQETQYF. In DNA, the CDR3 is TGTGCCACCAGTCGTCTCGGGATCCAAGAGACCCAGTACTTC. The rearrangement joins TRBV15 to TRBJ2-5; D is possibly TRBD2 (5 bases). The CDR3 spans 14 residues. The germline V gene encodes CDR1 LNHNV and CDR2 YYDKDF (reference sequence). V was trimmed by 6 bases and J by 1 base, leaving 12 bases between them.

This clone was observed at least ten times. The chain is built from TRBV5-1 and TRBJ1-2, with D possibly TRBD1 on 5 matching bases. The CDR3 sequence is 13 residues long. Per germline, CDR1 SGHRS and CDR2 YFSETQ. The germline V and J ends were trimmed by 4 bases and 4 bases, with 11 bases remaining between them. The CDR3: CASSDGDGYGYTF. The CDR3 DNA reads TGCGCCAGCAGCGACGGGGACGGCTATGGCTACACCTTC.

The chain employs TRBV18 and TRBJ2-1; 7 positions match TRBD2. CDR1 and CDR2 from the germline V gene are KGHSH and LQKENI. Germline trimming cut 1 base from V and 7 bases from J; bases unmatched to any gene: 7. The CDR3 contains 15 residues. As DNA, the CDR3 is TGTGCCAGCTCACCACGGAGGGAGGGCCTAAATGAGCAGTTCTTC. It translates to CASSPRREGLNEQFF.

This clone was detected only a few times. V usage is TRBV18 and J usage is TRBJ2-7, with 7 nucleotides matching TRBD1. CDR3 size: 13 residues. CDR1 and CDR2 (germline): KGHSH, LQKENI. Trimming removed 6 bases from V and 4 bases from J; junction bases left unmatched: 6. The CDR3 loop reads CASSSGTVYEQYF. DNA of the CDR3: TGTGCCAGCTCTTCCGGGACAGTATACGAGCAGTACTTC.

The chain combines TRBV7-8 with TRBJ2-1; D unclear. Trimming shortened V by 1 base and J by 9 bases, and 13 bases separated the two germline ends. The germline V gene has CDR1 SGHVS and CDR2 FQNEAQ. The CDR3 consists of 14 residues. The CDR3: CASSLVTRTPEQFF. In DNA, the CDR3 is TGTGCCAGCAGCTTAGTGACCAGGACGCCTGAGCAGTTCTTC.

A few counts support this clone. The genes are TRBV19 and TRBJ1-5; perhaps TRBD1 as D (5 bases). The ends were cut back, 3 bases at V and 8 bases at J, with 8 bases in the middle. Germline V CDR1 and CDR2: LNHDA, SQIVND (reference sequence). CDR3 size: 12 residues. CDR3 sequence: CASSMGVKPQHF. The CDR3 coding sequence is TGTGCCAGTAGTATGGGGGTTAAGCCCCAGCATTTT.

V gene TRBV30 combines with J gene TRBJ2-3; D is ambiguous. The V gene lost 0 bases and the J gene lost 7 bases, with 8 bases spanning the gap. Germline assignment: CDR1 GTSNPN and CDR2 SVGIG (reference sequence). This CDR3 spans 12 amino acids. This CDR3 is CAWSVILNTQYF. As DNA, the CDR3 is TGTGCCTGGAGTGTTATCCTCAATACGCAGTATTTT. Supplemented by reference TRBV30 and TRBJ2-3, the full variable domain reads SQTIHQWPATLVQPVGSPLSLECTVEGTSNPNLYWYRQAAGRGLQLLFYSVGIGQISSEVPQNLSASRPQDRQFILSSKKLLLSDSGFYLCAWSVILNTQYFGPGTRLTVL.

A few counts support this clone. A much larger clone is a single base away; this may be a read error. Other DNA sequences in the same sample also yield this CDR3. This rearrangement joins TRBV7-9 to TRBJ2-1, with 10 bases that match TRBD2. The germline V gene encodes CDR1 SEHNR and CDR2 FQNEAQ (reference sequence). CDR3 length: 16 amino acids. J lost 3 bases, V lost 0 bases, and 2 bases had no gene match. This chain's CDR3 is CASSLALAGVYNEQFF. In nucleotides, the CDR3 is TGTGCCAGCAGCTTAGCTCTAGCGGGAGTCTACAATGAGCAGTTCTTC. Together with reference TRBV7-9 and TRBJ2-1, the CDR3 gives the full variable domain: DTGVSQNPRHKITKRGQNVTFRCDPISEHNRLYWYRQTLGQGPEFLTYFQNEAQLEKSRLLSDRFSAERPKGSFSTLEIQRTEQGDSAMYLCASSLALAGVYNEQFFGPGTRLTVL.

In this sample, this clone turned up a few times. The chain couples TRBV5-4 to TRBJ2-1; TRBD2 might be the D (6 bases). Germline V gene data show CDR1 as SGHNT and CDR2 as YYREEE (reference sequence). The germline V and J ends were trimmed by 4 bases and 9 bases, with 17 bases remaining between them. The CDR3 totals 14 residues. CDR3 coding DNA: TGTGCCAGCAGCGTTTTCGGGTCCGGGGGTGAGCAGTTCTTC. Amino acids: CASSVFGSGGEQFF.

This clone came up a few times. The rearrangement joins TRBV5-6 to TRBJ2-5; 7 nucleotides line up with TRBD1. Germline-derived CDR1 and CDR2 are SGHDT and YYEEEE. The CDR3 covers 13 residues. V trimming: 3 bases; J trimming: 2 bases; junction bases outside the gene matches: 1. The CDR3 DNA follows: TGTGCCAGCAGCTGGGACAGACAAGAGACCCAGTACTTC. This gives the protein CASSWDRQETQYF.

This clone has more than one count but fewer than ten. The rearrangement uses TRBV30 and TRBJ1-5; 7 positions match TRBD1. V lost 5 bases, J lost 9 bases, and 16 bases stayed unmatched. Germline CDR1 GTSNPN, CDR2 SVGIG (reference sequence). The CDR3 runs 15 residues. CDR3 region: CAWRRQGAGDSPQHF. The CDR3 coding sequence is TGTGCCTGGCGTAGACAGGGCGCGGGGGATTCGCCCCAGCATTTT. Supplemented by reference TRBV30 and TRBJ1-5, the full variable domain reads SQTIHQWPATLVQPVGSPLSLECTVEGTSNPNLYWYRQAAGRGLQLLFYSVGIGQISSEVPQNLSASRPQDRQFILSSKKLLLSDSGFYLCAWRRQGAGDSPQHFGDGTRLSIL.

This clone was counted only a few times. J is TRBJ2-2 and V is TRBV10-3; possibly TRBD2 for D (7 bases). V was trimmed by 7 bases and J by 4 bases, leaving 16 bases between them. From germline, CDR1 is ENHRY and CDR2 SYGVKD. There are 15 residues in the CDR3. In DNA, the CDR3 is TGTGCCATCAAAGGGGGGGGATCGGGCACCGGGGAGCTGTTTTTT. As protein: CAIKGGGSGTGELFF.

This clone was seen only a few times. The V call is TRBV4-3, the J call TRBJ1-2; unclear D gene. Germline assignment: CDR1 LGHNA and CDR2 YSLEER. This CDR3 is built from 13 residues. V was cut by 0 bases and J by 6 bases, with 8 bases left in between. The CDR3 bases are TGCGCCAGCAGCCAAGAACCCCTCGATGGCTACACCTTC. Residues: CASSQEPLDGYTF.

The chain has TRBV7-9 and TRBJ2-3; D call uncertain. The length of the CDR3 is 12 residues. V was clipped by 1 base and J by 14 bases, with 13 bases between them. The V gene's germline CDR1 is SEHNR and CDR2 FQNEAQ (reference sequence). CDR3 bases: TGTGCCAGCAGCTTAGGGCAAGGGCGTAGGTATTTT. Protein sequence: CASSLGQGRRYF.

V is TRBV5-1 and J is TRBJ2-7; the match to TRBD2 covers 8 bases. The CDR3 is 15 residues long. V trimming: 0 bases; J trimming: 9 bases; junction bases outside the gene matches: 11. The germline gives CDR1 SGHRS, CDR2 YFSETQ. The CDR3 is CASSLVAGSVRLQYF. DNA for the CDR3: TGCGCCAGCAGCTTGGTAGCGGGATCGGTTAGACTGCAGTACTTC.

As for this clone: Other nucleotide sequences in the sample specify the same CDR3. The genes are TRBV29-1 and TRBJ1-1, with 7 bases lining up with TRBD1. Looked up from germline, CDR1 is SQVTM and CDR2 is ANQGSEA. CDR3 length: 13 residues. Trimming cost V 6 bases and J 0 bases; bases outside gene matches: 4. CDR3 region: CSVAGQMNTEAFF. CDR3 DNA: TGCAGCGTAGCGGGACAGATGAACACTGAAGCTTTCTTT.

This chain links TRBV5-1 with TRBJ2-5; TRBD1 matches at 8 bases. V trimming: 4 bases; J trimming: 1 base; junction bases outside the gene matches: 3. This CDR3 has 14 residues. Germline lookup yields CDR1 SGHRS and CDR2 YFSETQ. The CDR3 region has the DNA TGCGCCAGCAGCGCCGGGACAGGCCAAGAGACCCAGTACTTC. Protein sequence: CASSAGTGQETQYF.

In this sample, this clone turned up a few times. The chain carries TRBV7-2 and TRBJ2-7, with TRBD2 identical over 12 bases. With V trimmed by 1 base and J by 4 bases, 8 bases remained unmatched. Germline V gene lookup returns CDR1 SGHTA and CDR2 FQGNSA. The CDR3 loop spans 17 amino acids. The CDR3 sequence is CASSLVAGGTSGYEQYF. CDR3 bases: TGTGCCAGCAGCTTAGTTGCCGGTGGGACTAGCGGGTACGAGCAGTACTTC.

On this clone itself: The same CDR3 can be traced to other DNA sequences in this sample. The chain recombines TRBV9 with TRBJ2-1; TRBD1 aligns across 8 bases. Losses at the gene ends were 4 bases for V and 6 bases for J; bases not matched to a gene: 6. Germline V gene lookup returns CDR1 SGDLS and CDR2 YYNGEE. The CDR3 consists of 14 residues. In DNA, the CDR3 is TGTGCCAGCAGCCCGTGGACAGGGTCCAATGAGCAGTTCTTC. As protein: CASSPWTGSNEQFF.

The table lists this clone with a few counts. The rearrangement links TRBV30 to TRBJ2-5; no reliable D call. Near its end, the DNA agrees better with TRBJ2-7, so the J call may be wrong. The CDR3 length is 16 residues. The germline V gene has CDR1 GTSNPN and CDR2 SVGIG (reference sequence). The CDR3 region has the DNA TGTGCCTGGAGTGCTCTCTCGGGCCAGGCCCCCTACGAGCAGTACTTC. This encodes CAWSALSGQAPYEQYF.

In its sample, this clone was seen a few times. The V and J genes are TRBV9 and TRBJ2-3; the match to TRBD2 covers 7 bases. The V gene's germline CDR1 is SGDLS and CDR2 YYNGEE. CDR3 length equals 15 residues. V shed 1 base, J shed 3 bases, and the junction held 5 bases outside the gene matches. The DNA for the CDR3 is TGTGCCAGCAGCGTAAGTCAGGGAGGGACAGATACGCAGTATTTT. Encoded protein: CASSVSQGGTDTQYF. Full variable domain (remainder filled in from reference TRBV9 and TRBJ2-3): DSGVTQTPKHLITATGQRVTLRCSPRSGDLSVYWYQQSLDQGLQFLIQYYNGEERAKGNILERFSAQQFPDLHSELNLSSLELGDSALYFCASSVSQGGTDTQYFGPGTRLTVL.

This clone has just one count. The chain recombines TRBV7-9 with TRBJ2-3; 9 positions agree with TRBD1. The length of the CDR3 is 16 residues. Germline lookup yields CDR1 SEHNR and CDR2 FQNEAQ (reference sequence). V shed 1 base and J 4 bases; nucleotides not matched to a gene: 6. In nucleotides, the CDR3 is TGTGCCAGCAGCTTAGATGGGACAGGGCGATCAGATACGCAGTATTTT. As protein: CASSLDGTGRSDTQYF.

The chain employs TRBV5-4 and TRBJ2-1; D remains ambiguous. Deletions cut 4 bases from V and 2 bases from J, with 16 bases between. This CDR3 contains 16 residues. The V gene's germline CDR1 is SGHNT and CDR2 YYREEE (reference sequence). The CDR3 here is CASSPSPAGAYNEQFF. The CDR3 coding sequence is TGTGCCAGCAGCCCCTCACCAGCTGGGGCCTACAATGAGCAGTTCTTC.

This clone appeared a few times. This chain links TRBV7-9 with TRBJ2-7; 14 bases match TRBD2. V gave up 5 bases and J gave up 3 bases; unmatched junction bases: 12. Per germline, CDR1 SEHNR and CDR2 FQNEAQ (reference sequence). The CDR3 extends over 18 amino acids. The CDR3: CASSPGLAGVGPLYEQYF. The CDR3 region has the DNA TGTGCCAGCAGCCCGGGACTAGCGGGAGTCGGCCCCCTCTACGAGCAGTACTTC.

This clone showed up many times. The same CDR3 arises from other DNA sequences in this sample as well. This chain connects TRBV5-4 to TRBJ2-3, with 13 bases fitting TRBD2. The CDR3 covers 16 residues. The germline V gene has CDR1 SGHNT and CDR2 YYREEE (reference sequence). The V segment lost 4 bases and the J segment 0 bases; nucleotides outside the gene matches: 2. The CDR3 loop is CASSAGLAGSTDTQYF. The CDR3 bases are TGTGCCAGCAGCGCGGGACTAGCGGGAAGCACAGATACGCAGTATTTT.